This T cell receptor beta chain was documented in a study of post-analysis software for immune sequencing data. Overall study context: Disease trajectories encompassed relapsing-remitting, secondary progressive and progressive-relapsing multiple sclerosis.

The V and J ends lost 7 bases and 9 bases, in that order; junction bases with no gene match: 6. CDR1 SQVTM and CDR2 ANQGSEA come from the germline V gene. CDR3 size: 13 residues. Unique molecular identifiers had been added to the TCR beta cDNA libraries. TCRdb recomputed calls from the PCR reads with MiXCR, one row per CDR3 protein. The repertoire consists of roughly 800,000 distinct CDR3 sequences, with roughly half occurring once and the leading ten covering approximately 4.5%. As to this clonotype: Antigen specificity is unknown.

Notes on the study in general: Patients showed TRBV5-6, TRBV5-1 and TRBV20-1 among roughly 5 TRBV segments more frequent than in controls. By F measure, strong co-clustering occurred among samples prepared in the same batch. The study found significantly lower normalized Chao1 diversity in multiple sclerosis patients than in controls.

This receptor was taken from a girl aged 10 to 17 with multiple sclerosis. Specimen: blood. V and J are TRBV29-1 and TRBJ2-1; 13 nucleotides match TRBD2. CDR3 protein: CSAGTSGKGEQFF. CDR3 nucleotides: TGCAGCGCCGGGACTAGCGGGAAGGGTGAGCAGTTCTTC.